This T cell receptor (beta chain) derives from a study of T cells after yellow fever vaccination. TCRdb itself ran the 5' RACE reads through MiXCR, one entry per CDR3 protein. The top ten clones hold approximately 3.5% of a sample with 300,000 or so distinct CDR3 sequences, 8.7% of them seen once. By share, this clonotype ranks as medium-sized. J gave up 5 bases and V 1 base, and 4 bases lay outside the gene matches. Germline assignment: CDR1 SGHKS and CDR2 YYEKEE (reference sequence). This CDR3 spans 15 amino acids. The source material was CD4+ T cells sorted from PBMCs, sampled 5 days after the yellow fever booster vaccination. This chain joins TRBV5-5 and TRBJ2-5; 11 nucleotides match TRBD2. The sequence derives from a man younger than 35 who received the YFV17D yellow fever vaccine. CDR3 protein: CASSLFSGGAETQYF. In DNA, the CDR3 is TGTGCCAGCAGCTTGTTTAGCGGGGGGGCCGAGACCCAGTACTTC.